This TCR beta chain was retrieved from a study of shared clonotypes between healthy human individuals. Broader study findings: Estimated richness values were generally larger in naive subsets than in memory subsets.

Trimming pared 6 bases from V and 0 bases from J, leaving 17 bases between. Germline CDR1 is SNHLY and CDR2 is FYNNEI. This CDR3 spans 16 amino acids. The data were produced by immunoSEQ multiplex PCR, yet TCRdb's version contains in-frame clones alone and is incomplete. Here the sample spans roughly 1,500,000 clones, approximately 98.5% being singletons. Comment on this clone: Antigen: not known.

This clonotype was sampled from a man aged 30 to 39 in good health. The chain links TRBV2 to TRBJ1-1; D is possibly TRBD1 (6 bases). Material: naive CD4+ T cells sorted from blood. Described subset: CD45RA+ positively selected. This chain's CDR3 is CASSPERTDLNTEAFF. The CDR3 coding sequence is TGTGCCAGCAGCCCAGAACGGACAGACCTGAACACTGAAGCTTTCTTT.